The 21 T cell receptor beta chains listed next were all sequenced from one sample in a study of cytomegalovirus exposure and HLA in healthy donors. Both 60 Vbeta primers and 13 Jbeta primers went into the PCR. Sequencing was performed with immunoSEQ multiplex PCR; in TCRdb, only in-frame clones are kept and a portion is missing. The listing contains about 160,000 clones. The sequencing sample was made of PBMCs. These receptor sequences come from an older woman in good health and CMV-seronegative.

The chain is built from TRBV9 and TRBJ2-5; a weak D match, TRBD1 (6 bases). The J call may be mistaken, given a closer DNA end match to TRBJ2-7. This CDR3 region has 14 residues. Germline CDR1 reads SGDLS; CDR2 reads YYNGEE. CDR3 amino acids: CASSVAPDRYEQYF. Here the CDR3 DNA reads TGTGCCAGCAGCGTAGCTCCCGACAGGTACGAGCAGTACTTC.

The V call is TRBV5-4, the J call TRBJ2-3, with 7 bases fitting TRBD2. Losses at the gene ends were 3 bases for V and 1 base for J; bases not matched to a gene: 5. Germline V gene data show CDR1 as SGHNT and CDR2 as YYREEE (reference sequence). This CDR3 is built from 15 residues. The DNA of the CDR3 is TGTGCCAGCAGCTCCTTGGCGGGGGGCACAGATACGCAGTATTTT. Its translation: CASSSLAGGTDTQYF.

CDR3 residues: CASSLSWEGLSSYEQYF. CDR3 DNA sequence: TGCGCCAGCAGCCTTTCCTGGGAGGGACTGAGCTCCTACGAGCAGTACTTC. The chain is built from TRBV4-1 and TRBJ2-7; 7 bases align to TRBD2. The germline V gene has CDR1 MGHRA and CDR2 YSYEKL. V lost 4 bases, J lost 0 bases, and 12 bases stayed unmatched. This CDR3 has 17 residues.

This sequence joins TRBV9 and TRBJ1-3; perhaps TRBD1 as D (6 bases). The CDR3 is 14 residues long. Trimming stripped 0 bases from V and 11 bases from J, with 15 bases between. Germline-derived CDR1 and CDR2 are SGDLS and YYNGEE. As DNA, the CDR3 is TGTGCCAGCAGCGTAGACTCAGGGGACGAAGCCATATATTTT. Amino acids: CASSVDSGDEAIYF.

V usage is TRBV4-2 and J usage is TRBJ2-2, with 7 positions matching TRBD2. This CDR3 region has 15 residues. Germline V gives CDR1 LGHNA, CDR2 YNFKEQ. J was trimmed by 6 bases and V by 6 bases; bases with no gene match: 10. CDR3 DNA: TGTGCCAGCAGTCGAGGACTAGTTAGCGCCGGGGAGCTGTTTTTT. Protein: CASSRGLVSAGELFF.

With regard to this clone: The sample carries other DNA sequences with the same CDR3. The V and J genes are TRBV19 and TRBJ1-1; a weak D match, TRBD1 (5 bases). Germline lookup yields CDR1 LNHDA and CDR2 SQIVND (reference sequence). V lost 3 bases to trimming and J lost 0 bases, with 8 bases between them. This CDR3 is built from 14 residues. The CDR3, as DNA: TGTGCCAGTAGTATTGGAGGGGTGAACACTGAAGCTTTCTTT. Amino acids: CASSIGGVNTEAFF.

The chain couples TRBV10-3 to TRBJ2-1, with TRBD2 matching 14 bases. Trimming cost V 4 bases and J 4 bases; bases outside gene matches: 6. Germline CDR1 reads ENHRY; CDR2 reads SYGVKD. This CDR3 has 17 residues. CDR3 protein: CAISAPGLAGVYNEQFF. The CDR3 nucleotides are TGTGCCATCAGTGCCCCGGGACTAGCGGGAGTTTACAATGAGCAGTTCTTC.

The J gene is TRBJ2-7, the V gene TRBV28; perhaps TRBD2 as D (7 bases). The CDR3 loop spans 15 amino acids. The ends were cut back, 3 bases at V and 0 bases at J, with 12 bases in the middle. Germline V gene lookup returns CDR1 MDHEN and CDR2 SYDVKM. The CDR3 loop reads CASSFPAGASYEQYF. For the CDR3, the DNA is TGTGCCAGCAGTTTTCCCGCGGGGGCCTCCTACGAGCAGTACTTC.

The rearrangement links TRBV7-3 to TRBJ2-3; TRBD2 aligns across 8 bases. The CDR3 extends over 16 amino acids. Germline V gives CDR1 SGHTA, CDR2 FQGTGA. J gave up 6 bases and V 4 bases, and 12 bases lay outside the gene matches. In DNA, the CDR3 is TGTGCCAGCAGCTCAGGCGGGACTAGTGTATCGGATACGCAGTATTTT. Its translation is CASSSGGTSVSDTQYF.

The CDR3 protein is CASSLRGETQYF. Here the CDR3 DNA reads TGCGCCAGCAGCTTGAGGGGGGAGACCCAGTACTTC. The chain links TRBV5-1 to TRBJ2-5; the D gene is possibly TRBD1 (6 bases). The CDR3 is 12 residues long. CDR1 and CDR2 from the germline V gene are SGHRS and YFSETQ. V dropped 1 base and J dropped 5 bases, with 6 bases sitting between them.

The gene calls are TRBV6-1 and TRBJ1-1, with D tentatively TRBD1 (5 bases). Germline V gene lookup returns CDR1 MNHNS and CDR2 SASEGT. V lost 1 base and J 4 bases, leaving 13 bases between the germline ends. The CDR3 is made up of 15 amino acids. The CDR3 sequence: CASSEERGGPTEAFF. CDR3 in DNA: TGTGCCAGCAGTGAAGAAAGGGGCGGCCCCACTGAAGCTTTCTTT.

J is TRBJ2-5 and V is TRBV5-1; D is possibly TRBD2 (6 bases). V lost 3 bases and J 5 bases, leaving 20 bases between the germline ends. CDR1 and CDR2 (germline): SGHRS, YFSETQ. The length of the CDR3 is 16 residues. The CDR3 coding sequence is TGCGCCAGCAGCTCGGGCTTTGGGGGGATGACCGAGACCCAGTACTTC. Translation gives CASSSGFGGMTETQYF.

The chain links TRBV7-2 to TRBJ2-1; 14 bases map to TRBD2. After removal of 5 bases from V and 14 bases from J, the junction contained 11 bases not matched to a gene. Looked up from germline, CDR1 is SGHTA and CDR2 is FQGNSA. This CDR3 contains 15 residues. CDR3 nucleotide sequence: TGTGCCAGCAGCCGTATAGGGACTAGCGGGAGAGGGAAGTTCTTC. Its translation is CASSRIGTSGRGKFF.

The gene calls are TRBV7-9 and TRBJ2-5; 11 nucleotides agree with TRBD1. The junction had 5 bases not matched to a gene; V was cut back by 1 base and J by 4 bases. Germline values: CDR1 SEHNR, CDR2 FQNEAQ (reference sequence). This CDR3 region has 16 residues. The CDR3 region is CASSLGDRGVAETQYF. The DNA for the CDR3 is TGTGCCAGCAGCTTAGGGGACAGGGGGGTAGCAGAGACCCAGTACTTC.

J is TRBJ2-1 and V is TRBV19; TRBD1 matches at 8 bases. The CDR3 length is 14 residues. The V gene end was trimmed by 7 bases and the J gene end by 8 bases; junction bases not matched to a gene: 10. Germline assignment: CDR1 LNHDA and CDR2 SQIVND (reference sequence). The CDR3 sequence is CASTRTGPWDEQFF. For the CDR3, the DNA is TGTGCCAGTACCCGGACAGGGCCTTGGGATGAGCAGTTCTTC.

J is TRBJ2-5 and V is TRBV11-2; D call uncertain. V lost 0 bases, J lost 6 bases, and 17 bases lay in between. The V gene's germline CDR1 is SGHAT and CDR2 FQNNGV. The CDR3 covers 16 residues. The DNA for the CDR3 is TGTGCCAGCAGCTTAGAGGGCAGCTCGTCGGTGAAGACCCAGTACTTC. It is translated as CASSLEGSSSVKTQYF.

The chain joins TRBV12-5 to TRBJ2-7; the match to TRBD1 covers 9 bases. Losses at the gene ends were 5 bases for V and 4 bases for J; bases not matched to a gene: 36. Germline V gives CDR1 LGHNT, CDR2 FRNRAP. CDR3 length: 24 amino acids. CDR3 region: CASGPAGGQGFLSFAEEKKYEQYF. The CDR3 coding sequence is TGTGCTAGTGGTCCTGCCGGGGGACAGGGTTTTCTCAGCTTCGCCGAGGAAAAAAAATACGAGCAGTACTTC.

The rearrangement joins TRBV4-1 to TRBJ2-3, with TRBD2 matching over 7 bases. V dropped 1 base and J dropped 6; count of bases not matched to a gene: 10. In germline, CDR1 is MGHRA, CDR2 YSYEKL. This CDR3 has 16 residues. CDR3 nucleotide sequence: TGCGCCAGCAGCCAAGGGACGACAGAAGCGGGGGATACGCAGTATTTT. Amino acid sequence: CASSQGTTEAGDTQYF.

The chain carries TRBV5-8 and TRBJ2-7; 9 nucleotides line up with TRBD2. Germline V lookup: CDR1 SGHTS, CDR2 YDEGEE. V shed 0 bases and J 6 bases; nucleotides not matched to a gene: 7. This CDR3 has 15 amino acids. DNA for the CDR3: TGTGCCAGCAGCTTGGAAATGGGACTAGCAGGCGAGCAGTACTTC. This encodes CASSLEMGLAGEQYF.

This sequence joins TRBV27 and TRBJ2-7; TRBD1 is a possible D gene (6 bases). The V and J ends lost 4 bases and 9 bases respectively, with 13 bases between them. The CDR3 has 12 residues. Germline V gene sequence: CDR1 MNHEY, CDR2 SMNVEV (reference sequence). This CDR3 is CASSSDSLAQYF. The CDR3 DNA follows: TGTGCCAGCAGTTCGGACAGTTTGGCGCAGTACTTC.

The chain carries TRBV7-6 and TRBJ2-1; 12 nucleotides match TRBD2. Germline V gene sequence: CDR1 SGHVS, CDR2 FNYEAQ. This CDR3 comprises 17 residues. V trimming: 3 bases; J trimming: 7 bases; junction bases outside the gene matches: 10. This CDR3 reads CASSLEASGGAWNEQFF. The CDR3 nucleotides read TGTGCCAGCAGCTTGGAAGCTAGCGGGGGGGCGTGGAATGAGCAGTTCTTC.